Listed below are T cell receptor beta chains from one sample, sequenced in a study of blood T cell repertoires in COVID-19. Sequencing was performed with immunoSEQ multiplex PCR; in TCRdb, only in-frame clones are kept and a portion is missing. The sample shows about 44,000 clones, around 90% of them seen only once. Sequenced input: peripheral blood. The receptors shown here come from a woman aged 40 to 55 with acute or convalescent COVID-19. The CDR3 runs from the conserved cysteine through the conserved F or W. Fields, in order: V gene, D gene, clone size, J gene, CDR3 DNA, CDR3 protein. The D gene is left open where the match is weak. Clone size is not always given. Where it is, it says once, few, many or a class for expanded clones.

>TRBV4-3|-|-|TRBJ2-3
TGCGCCAGCAGCCAAGAGTTACAGTCAATGGCGCAGTATTTT
CASSQELQSMAQYF
>TRBV6-2/TRBV6-3|TRBD1|-|TRBJ2-7
TGTGCCAGCAGCCAGGACAGGAGCTCCTACGAGCAGTACTTC
CASSQDRSSYEQYF
>TRBV19|-|once|TRBJ1-1
TGTGCCAGTAGTGTGACCTTACAGCGGGATGTGAACACTGAAGCTTTCTTT
CASSVTLQRDVNTEAFF
>TRBV10-1|TRBD1|-|TRBJ2-3
TGCGCCAGCAGTGGGGACAGGGGGCGCGCGGATACGCAGTATTTT
CASSGDRGRADTQYF
>TRBV19|-|once|TRBJ1-1
TGTGCCAGTAGTGTCCCAGGGGTCTCTGAAGCTTTCTTT
CASSVPGVSEAFF
>TRBV19|TRBD2|-|TRBJ2-4
TGTGCCAGTAGTATAGGTCGCCTAGCGGGAAACGTAGCCAAAAACATTCAGTACTTC
CASSIGRLAGNVAKNIQYF
>TRBV28|TRBD1|once|TRBJ1-1
TGTGCCAGCATACCACCCCGACAGGGTCGGTACACTGAAGCTTTCTTT
CASIPPRQGRYTEAFF
>TRBV18|-|-|TRBJ2-3
TGTGCCAGCTCACCAGGAGGGGATACGCAGTATTTT
CASSPGGDTQYF
>TRBV10-1|TRBD2|-|TRBJ2-3
TGCGCCAGCAGTGAGGATAGCGGGAGAAGCACAGATACGCAGTATTTT
CASSEDSGRSTDTQYF
>TRBV5-6|-|-|TRBJ1-4
TGTGCCAGCAGCTTGGGACGGAGGAATGAAAAACTGTTTTTT
CASSLGRRNEKLFF
>TRBV7-4|-|-|TRBJ2-7
TGTGCCAGCAGCCCACTACCGGGTAGGTTCGAGCAGTACTTC
CASSPLPGRFEQYF
>TRBV5-8|TRBD1|-|TRBJ1-2
TGTGCCAGCAGCCTAAGGACAGGGGATGGCTACACCTTC
CASSLRTGDGYTF
>TRBV11-2|TRBD1|-|TRBJ2-2
TGTGCCAGCAGCTTAGGGGACAGGGTGGGCACCGGGGAGCTGTTTTTT
CASSLGDRVGTGELFF
>TRBV30|-|-|TRBJ2-5
TGTGCCTGGAGTCGAGGGACGGGGGGCTGGTACCAAGAGACCCAGTACTTC
CAWSRGTGGWYQETQYF
>TRBV27|TRBD1|few|TRBJ1-2
TGTGCCAGCAGCTATGGGGCAGGGGGTTGGGGCTACACCTTC
CASSYGAGGWGYTF
>TRBV19|TRBD1|-|TRBJ1-5
TGTGCCAGTAGTGGTGAGACAGGGGGCTTCTATCAGCCCCAGCATTTT
CASSGETGGFYQPQHF
>TRBV7-9|-|-|TRBJ1-6
TGTGCCAGCAGCCCGGGAAATTCACCCCTCCACTTT
CASSPGNSPLHF
>TRBV5-1|-|-|TRBJ1-2
TGCGCCAGCAGACCCCCGGGACAACTCCCGGGCGGCTACACCTTC
CASRPPGQLPGGYTF
>TRBV7-9|-|-|TRBJ1-2
TGTGCCAGCAGCTTACAGGGATCGAGCTATGGCTACACCTTC
CASSLQGSSYGYTF
>TRBV11-2|TRBD1|once|TRBJ2-5
TGTGCCAGCAGCTTAGTGGGGACAGGGGTCGAGACCCAGTACTTC
CASSLVGTGVETQYF
>TRBV10-2|TRBD1|-|TRBJ2-7
TGCGCCAGCAGTAAGGACAGGGGCTACGAGCAGTACTTC
CASSKDRGYEQYF
>TRBV7-2|-|once|TRBJ1-2
TGTGCCAGCAGCTTAGAACTGTTAACAGGAGCCTCTAACTATGGCTACACCTTC
CASSLELLTGASNYGYTF
>TRBV18|-|-|TRBJ1-5
TGTGCCAGCTCACAACAGGGTTTCTCGCAGCCCCAGCATTTT
CASSQQGFSQPQHF
>TRBV6-5|-|-|TRBJ1-2
TGTGCCAGCAGTTACTCACAGGGTAACTATGGCTACACCTTC
CASSYSQGNYGYTF